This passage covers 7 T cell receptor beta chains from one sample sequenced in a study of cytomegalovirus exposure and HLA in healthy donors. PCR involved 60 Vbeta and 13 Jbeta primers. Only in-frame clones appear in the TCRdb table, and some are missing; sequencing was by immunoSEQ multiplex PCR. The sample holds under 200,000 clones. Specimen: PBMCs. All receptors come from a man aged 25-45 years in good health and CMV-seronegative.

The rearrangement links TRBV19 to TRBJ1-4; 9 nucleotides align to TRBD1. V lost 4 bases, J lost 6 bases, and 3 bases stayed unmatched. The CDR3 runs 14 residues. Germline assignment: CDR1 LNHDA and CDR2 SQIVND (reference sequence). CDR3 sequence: CASSNRDRDEKLFF. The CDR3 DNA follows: TGTGCCAGTAGTAACCGGGACAGGGATGAAAAACTGTTTTTT.

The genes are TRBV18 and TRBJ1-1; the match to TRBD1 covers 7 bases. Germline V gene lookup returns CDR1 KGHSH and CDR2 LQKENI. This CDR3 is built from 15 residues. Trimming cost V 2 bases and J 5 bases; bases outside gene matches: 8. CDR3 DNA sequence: TGTGCCAGCTCACCATCGACAGGGTCTCGGACTGAAGCTTTCTTT. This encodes CASSPSTGSRTEAFF. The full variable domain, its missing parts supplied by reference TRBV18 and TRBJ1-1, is NAGVMQNPRHLVRRRGQEARLRCSPMKGHSHVYWYRQLPEEGLKFMVYLQKENIIDESGMPKERFSAEFPKEGPSILRIQQVVRGDSAAYFCASSPSTGSRTEAFFGQGTRLTVV.

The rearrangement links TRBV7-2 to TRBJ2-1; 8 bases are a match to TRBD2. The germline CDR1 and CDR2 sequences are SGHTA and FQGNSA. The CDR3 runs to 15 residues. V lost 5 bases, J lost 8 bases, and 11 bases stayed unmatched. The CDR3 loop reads CASSVTGGPVDEQFF. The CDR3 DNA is TGTGCCAGCAGCGTAACGGGAGGGCCGGTCGATGAGCAGTTCTTC.

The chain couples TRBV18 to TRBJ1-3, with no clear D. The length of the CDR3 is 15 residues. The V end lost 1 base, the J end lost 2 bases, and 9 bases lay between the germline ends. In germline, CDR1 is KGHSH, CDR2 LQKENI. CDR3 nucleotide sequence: TGTGCCAGCTCACCACGGACTCATACTGGAAACACCATATATTTT. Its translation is CASSPRTHTGNTIYF.

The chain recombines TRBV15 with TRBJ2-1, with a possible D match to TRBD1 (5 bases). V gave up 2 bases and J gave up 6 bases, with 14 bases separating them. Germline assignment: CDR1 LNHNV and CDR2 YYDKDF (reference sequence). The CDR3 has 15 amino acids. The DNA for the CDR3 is TGTGCCACCAGCAGAACAATCGACAGACGCAATGAGCAGTTCTTC. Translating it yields CATSRTIDRRNEQFF.

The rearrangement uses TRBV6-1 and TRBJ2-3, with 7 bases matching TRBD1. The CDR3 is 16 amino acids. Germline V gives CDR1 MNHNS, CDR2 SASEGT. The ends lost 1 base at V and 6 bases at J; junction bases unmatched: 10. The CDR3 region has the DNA TGTGCCAGCAGTGAAGAGAGGTCAGGGGGATGGGATACGCAGTATTTT. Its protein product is CASSEERSGGWDTQYF.

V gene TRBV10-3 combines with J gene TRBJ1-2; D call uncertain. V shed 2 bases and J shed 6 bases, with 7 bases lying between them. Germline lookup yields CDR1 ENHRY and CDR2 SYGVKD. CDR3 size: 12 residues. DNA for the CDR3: TGTGCCATCAGTGAGACAGACCATGGCTACACCTTC. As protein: CAISETDHGYTF.